This T cell receptor (beta chain) is from a study of blood T cell repertoires in COVID-19. From germline, CDR1 is MNHEY and CDR2 SMNVEV (reference sequence). V trimming: 8 bases; J trimming: 0 bases; junction bases outside the gene matches: 6. The CDR3 consists of 14 residues. Some clones are missing from TCRdb's copy, which holds only in-frame ones; the method was immunoSEQ multiplex PCR. The sample holds 400,000 to 500,000 clones, about 88% seen once. Donors were grouped by their self-reported clinical history. Sequencing was done on a sample of PBMCs or T cells enriched from blood (not recorded which). The rearrangement uses TRBV27 and TRBJ1-2, with TRBD1 identical over 7 bases. This sequence was found in a woman in her late teens or twenties who had been exposed to COVID-19. The CDR3 DNA follows: TGTGCCAGCGCTCGGGACAGAACTAACTATGGCTACACCTTC. Its translation: CASARDRTNYGYTF.